The next 7 T cell receptor beta chains were all read from a single sample in a study of control samples from healthy donors and cancer patients. Clones were read by immunoSEQ multiplex PCR, and TCRdb kept only the in-frame ones, dropping some. The sample includes 150,000 to 200,000 clones, more than 85% seen only once; the top ten take roughly 0.7%. Sequenced material: blood. The receptors were sampled from a woman aged 25 to 39 in good health.

The V and J genes are TRBV7-9 and TRBJ2-7; 7 bases align to TRBD2. After removal of 3 bases from V and 5 bases from J, the junction contained 10 bases not matched to a gene. The germline CDR1 and CDR2 sequences are SEHNR and FQNEAQ (reference sequence). The CDR3 loop spans 15 amino acids. The CDR3, as DNA: TGTGCCAGCAGCTTCCCTGCGGGGGACCTAGACGAGCAGTACTTC. Protein sequence: CASSFPAGDLDEQYF.

The rearrangement joins TRBV24-1 to TRBJ1-5; 10 bases are a match to TRBD1. CDR1 and CDR2 (germline): KGHDR, SFDVKD. V trimming: 7 bases; J trimming: 7 bases; junction bases outside the gene matches: 6. The CDR3 loop spans 14 amino acids. CDR3 sequence: CATSPGQGRQPQHF. The CDR3, as DNA: TGTGCCACCAGCCCGGGACAGGGGAGACAGCCCCAGCATTTT.

This chain uses TRBV11-2 with TRBJ2-1, with D possibly TRBD1 on 5 matching bases. V lost 5 bases and J 4 bases, leaving 9 bases between the germline ends. The CDR3 is 13 amino acids. CDR1 and CDR2 (germline): SGHAT, FQNNGV. The CDR3 DNA sequence: TGTGCCAGCAGCGGGGCAGCTTACAATGAGCAGTTCTTC. This translates into CASSGAAYNEQFF.

The chain uses TRBV12-3 or TRBV12-4 and TRBJ1-1; D gene unclear. Trimming removed 5 bases from V and 7 bases from J, with 8 bases in between. There are 11 residues in the CDR3. CDR3 DNA sequence: TGTGCCAGCAGTATCGGTGGTGAAGCTTTCTTT. It is translated as CASSIGGEAFF.

The rearrangement uses TRBV5-1 and TRBJ1-1; D is unresolved. The CDR3 loop spans 14 amino acids. V was trimmed by 1 base and J by 1 base, leaving 8 bases between them. Germline V lookup: CDR1 SGHRS, CDR2 YFSETQ. The CDR3 loop reads CASSLQSTNTEAFF. DNA of the CDR3: TGCGCCAGCAGCTTGCAGTCAACGAACACTGAAGCTTTCTTT.

The genes are TRBV30 and TRBJ2-2; the match to TRBD2 covers 16 bases. Unmatched junction bases numbered 12, after V lost 2 bases and J lost 9 bases. CDR1 is GTSNPN, CDR2 SVGIG, per germline (reference sequence). The CDR3 length is 18 residues. The CDR3 region is CAWSPTGLAGGPVRELFF. The CDR3 DNA sequence: TGTGCCTGGAGTCCCACGGGACTAGCGGGAGGGCCAGTCCGGGAGCTGTTTTTT.

The chain has TRBV12-3 or TRBV12-4 and TRBJ1-1, with D unclear. This CDR3 is built from 13 residues. Trimming took off 0 bases at V and 5 bases at J, with 7 bases between the two ends. This CDR3 reads CASSLAEETEAFF. DNA of the CDR3: TGTGCCAGCAGTTTAGCTGAAGAAACTGAAGCTTTCTTT.